This T cell receptor (beta chain) was recovered during a study of T cell responses to AZD1222 COVID-19 vaccine. This clone was seen a single time. What it binds is unknown. This CDR3 region has 18 residues. The germline V gene has CDR1 SGHDN and CDR2 FVKESK. The V and J ends lost 2 bases and 3 bases, in that order; junction bases with no gene match: 10. Study-level findings and limits: The donors showed a predominance of white British ancestry and of females, with possible underestimation of clonal diversity. The repertoires were collected only after the peak T cell response.

TCRdb keeps only in-frame clones here, not all; method: immunoSEQ multiplex PCR. This sample has about 68,000 clones, with approximately 80% found just once. The TCR originated in an adult in good health. Here the sequenced sample was peripheral blood, taken on day 0 of AZD1222 vaccination. The chain uses TRBV14 and TRBJ2-3; the match to TRBD1 covers 11 bases. The CDR3 DNA sequence: TGTGCCAGCAGCCAACATTTCGGACAGGGGGCGCAGACAGATACGCAGTATTTT. Translating it yields CASSQHFGQGAQTDTQYF.